Sequencing of this TCR beta chain was carried out in a study of glioma-infiltrating T cells after dendritic cell vaccination. Specified time point: after dendritic cell vaccination, including at tumor progression/relapse. The method was immunoSEQ multiplex PCR; TCRdb's version includes in-frame clones alone and lacks a portion of them. The sample lists more than 75,000 clones, roughly four fifths occurring once. Material: blood, obtained after dendritic cell vaccination. This sequence originates from a human donor with glioblastoma.

The CDR3: CASSLKGQGETQYF. The CDR3 nucleotides are TGTGCCAGCAGCTTGAAGGGGCAAGGAGAGACCCAGTACTTC. The chain combines TRBV5-6 with TRBJ2-5, with a tentative D call TRBD1 (5 bases). Germline V gene data show CDR1 as SGHDT and CDR2 as YYEEEE. The CDR3 has 14 amino acids. V was pared by 1 base and J by 4 bases, with 11 bases between.